Listed here are 22 T cell receptor beta chains from one sample, sequenced in a study of blood T cell repertoires in COVID-19. Measured with immunoSEQ multiplex PCR; TCRdb has only the in-frame clones, and not every one. The sample has about 96,000 clones, roughly 84% seen once. Material for sequencing was peripheral blood. The receptors stem from a woman in her sixties or seventies with acute or convalescent COVID-19.

V usage is TRBV6-6 and J usage is TRBJ2-5; 10 nucleotides align to TRBD1. Germline CDR1 reads MNHNY; CDR2 reads SVGAGI (reference sequence). CDR3 size: 15 residues. V shed 6 bases and J 5 bases; nucleotides not matched to a gene: 9. The CDR3: CASSSRDRGGETQYF. In DNA, the CDR3 is TGTGCCAGCAGCTCCCGGGACAGGGGAGGGGAGACCCAGTACTTC.

This rearrangement joins TRBV6-5 to TRBJ2-7; D unresolved. The CDR3 is 14 residues long. CDR1 is MNHEY and CDR2 is SVGAGI in the germline V gene. Trimming took 5 bases from V and 2 from J, leaving 13 bases between them. The CDR3 DNA reads TGTGCCAGCAGTCCCCCCCGAGGAACCTACGAGCAGTACTTC. Protein sequence: CASSPPRGTYEQYF.

The table lists this clone with a few counts. The chain links TRBV19 to TRBJ2-5; perhaps TRBD2 as D (5 bases). Germline V lookup: CDR1 LNHDA, CDR2 SQIVND (reference sequence). V was pared by 3 bases and J by 3 bases, with 14 bases between. The CDR3 has 15 residues. CDR3 DNA: TGTGCCAGTAGTATTCGGGTCGGGGTTAAAGAGACCCAGTACTTC. This translates into CASSIRVGVKETQYF.

This clone has just a few counts. J is TRBJ2-7 and V is TRBV3-1 (or the pseudogene TRBV3-2); 11 nucleotides align to TRBD2. CDR3 length equals 16 residues. Germline trimming cut 5 bases from V and 3 bases from J; bases unmatched to any gene: 9. Germline V gene data show CDR1 as LGHDT and CDR2 as YNNKEL (reference sequence). The CDR3 region is CASSSHSGTSGYEQYF. The CDR3 coding sequence is TGTGCCAGCAGCTCCCACTCCGGGACTAGCGGCTACGAGCAGTACTTC.

This rearrangement joins TRBV7-6 to TRBJ1-1, with 8 nucleotides matching TRBD1. J was trimmed by 3 bases and V by 2 bases; bases with no gene match: 8. CDR3 length equals 16 residues. Germline CDR1 is SGHVS and CDR2 is FNYEAQ. The CDR3 DNA is TGTGCCAGCAGCTTACTTCCAGGGGGCTTTGACACTGAAGCTTTCTTT. This sequence encodes CASSLLPGGFDTEAFF. Looking up the rest from reference TRBV7-6 and TRBJ1-1 gives the full variable domain: GAGVSQSPRYKVTKRGQDVALRCDPISGHVSLYWYRQALGQGPEFLTYFNYEAQQDKSGLPNDRFSAERPEGSISTLTIQRTEQRDSAMYRCASSLLPGGFDTEAFFGQGTRLTVV.

The chain carries TRBV5-1 and TRBJ2-7, with D hard to call. The CDR3 runs to 14 residues. CDR1 SGHRS and CDR2 YFSETQ come from the germline V gene. V lost 2 bases, J lost 2 bases, and 11 bases lay in between. The CDR3 bases are TGCGCCAGCAGCTTCCTCGGGTCCCCCTACGAGCAGTACTTC. Amino acid sequence: CASSFLGSPYEQYF.

The chain employs TRBV7-8 and TRBJ1-3; possibly TRBD1 for D (5 bases). This CDR3 spans 15 amino acids. Germline-derived CDR1 and CDR2 are SGHVS and FQNEAQ. Trimming left V 5 bases short and J 1 base short, with 12 bases between. CDR3 bases: TGTGCCAGCAGCACCTCAGGGAGGTCTGGAAACACCATATATTTT. Encoded protein: CASSTSGRSGNTIYF.

The chain uses TRBV3-1 (or the pseudogene TRBV3-2) and TRBJ1-2, with TRBD1 matching over 11 bases. V gave up 6 bases and J gave up 2 bases; unmatched junction bases: 5. From germline, CDR1 is LGHDT and CDR2 YNNKEL (reference sequence). This CDR3 comprises 15 residues. CDR3 coding DNA: TGTGCCAGCAGTAGGAGGACAGGGGGCAACTATGGCTACACCTTC. It codes for CASSRRTGGNYGYTF.

The chain joins TRBV30 to TRBJ1-1; D gene unclear. Trimming cost V 2 bases and J 6 bases, with 13 bases left between them. Germline CDR1 and CDR2: GTSNPN and SVGIG (reference sequence). CDR3 size: 13 residues. The CDR3 DNA sequence: TGTGCCTGGAGTAACATGAGGAGCTCTGAAGCTTTCTTT. It is translated as CAWSNMRSSEAFF.

The rearrangement joins TRBV10-2 to TRBJ1-2, with D tentatively TRBD1 (6 bases). Germline V gene lookup returns CDR1 WSHSY and CDR2 SAAADI. V was trimmed by 7 bases and J by 3 bases, leaving 15 bases between them. The CDR3 is 14 residues long. The CDR3 sequence: CASTPGGAYYGYTF. The CDR3 DNA is TGCGCCAGCACCCCGGGGGGGGCATACTATGGCTACACCTTC.

This clone was seen more than once but under ten times. V usage is TRBV9 and J usage is TRBJ2-7; 8 bases map to TRBD1. CDR3 length: 15 amino acids. J lost 3 bases, V lost 2 bases, and 7 bases had no gene match. Germline V gives CDR1 SGDLS, CDR2 YYNGEE. The DNA of the CDR3 is TGTGCCAGCAGCGTTGACCAGGGGGCTAGCTACGAGCAGTACTTC. It specifies CASSVDQGASYEQYF.

V usage is TRBV9 and J usage is TRBJ2-2; 9 bases line up with TRBD2. The CDR3 contains 17 residues. Germline V gene sequence: CDR1 SGDLS, CDR2 YYNGEE. V shed 0 bases, J shed 4 bases, and the junction held 7 bases outside the gene matches. This chain's CDR3 is CASSVAPSGGTTGELFF. For the CDR3, the DNA is TGTGCCAGCAGCGTAGCTCCCAGCGGGGGGACCACCGGGGAGCTGTTTTTT.

The CDR3 region has the DNA TGTGCCAGCAAGTTTTACGGGGAGAACACTGAAGCTTTCTTT. It is translated as CASKFYGENTEAFF. The rearrangement uses TRBV27 and TRBJ1-1; D gene uncertain. There are 14 residues in the CDR3. With 7 bases removed from V and 1 base from J, the gap between germline ends came to 13 bases. Germline-derived CDR1 and CDR2 are MNHEY and SMNVEV (reference sequence).

The CDR3 reads CASSTGGSNQPQHF. The CDR3 region has the DNA TGTGCCAGCAGCACAGGGGGAAGCAATCAGCCCCAGCATTTT. The V and J genes are TRBV2 and TRBJ1-5, with 8 positions matching TRBD1. The CDR3 runs to 14 residues. The V and J ends lost 6 bases and 1 base, in that order; junction bases with no gene match: 2. Germline V gene lookup returns CDR1 SNHLY and CDR2 FYNNEI. Supplemented by reference TRBV2 and TRBJ1-5, the full variable domain reads EPEVTQTPSHQVTQMGQEVILRCVPISNHLYFYWYRQILGQKVEFLVSFYNNEISEKSEIFDDQFSVERPDGSNFTLKIRSTKLEDSAMYFCASSTGGSNQPQHFGDGTRLSIL.

V usage is TRBV7-9 and J usage is TRBJ2-1; 8 positions match TRBD1. Germline loops: CDR1 SEHNR, CDR2 FQNEAQ (reference sequence). The CDR3 runs to 16 residues. With 4 bases clipped from V and 7 bases from J, the junction kept 12 bases outside the gene matches. The CDR3 loop is CASSSLQDRERNEQFF. The CDR3 bases are TGTGCCAGCAGCTCCCTCCAGGACAGGGAGAGGAATGAGCAGTTCTTC.

The chain has TRBV3-1 (or the pseudogene TRBV3-2) and TRBJ1-1; 9 bases are a match to TRBD1. This CDR3 comprises 15 residues. The germline V gene has CDR1 LGHDT and CDR2 YNNKEL (reference sequence). The ends lost 2 bases at V and 3 bases at J; junction bases unmatched: 4. The CDR3 DNA reads as TGTGCCAGCAGCCAATGGGGACAGGGATACACTGAAGCTTTCTTT. It translates to CASSQWGQGYTEAFF.

The V gene is TRBV6-1, the J gene TRBJ2-2; tentative D call: TRBD2 (6 bases). Germline V gene lookup returns CDR1 MNHNS and CDR2 SASEGT. CDR3 length: 14 residues. Trimming removed 2 bases from V and 7 bases from J, with 11 bases in between. CDR3 residues: CASSEWRGGGELFF. The CDR3 region has the DNA TGTGCCAGCAGTGAATGGCGGGGCGGCGGGGAGCTGTTTTTT.

This chain uses TRBV27 with TRBJ2-3; D is unclear. Germline-derived CDR1 and CDR2 are MNHEY and SMNVEV (reference sequence). Trimming took 6 bases from V and 6 from J, leaving 13 bases between them. The CDR3 consists of 13 residues. The CDR3: CASRILGQDTQYF. DNA of the CDR3: TGTGCCAGCAGAATCCTGGGCCAGGATACGCAGTATTTT.

The chain couples TRBV27 to TRBJ1-5, with 10 bases aligning to TRBD1. There are 15 residues in the CDR3. V gave up 6 bases and J gave up 7 bases; unmatched junction bases: 9. Germline CDR1 MNHEY, CDR2 SMNVEV (reference sequence). This CDR3 reads CASSSRQGARQPQHF. CDR3 in DNA: TGTGCCAGCAGCTCCCGACAGGGGGCTCGGCAGCCCCAGCATTTT.

The chain has TRBV5-5 and TRBJ1-2; the match to TRBD1 covers 9 bases. The ends lost 4 bases at V and 1 base at J; junction bases unmatched: 11. The CDR3 totals 17 residues. Germline V gene lookup returns CDR1 SGHKS and CDR2 YYEKEE (reference sequence). The CDR3 spells CASSLQIRQGVNYGYTF. CDR3 nucleotide sequence: TGTGCCAGCAGCCTCCAGATTAGACAGGGGGTTAACTATGGCTACACCTTC.

V usage is TRBV5-1 and J usage is TRBJ1-1; 12 bases are a match to TRBD1. CDR1 and CDR2 from the germline V gene are SGHRS and YFSETQ. The CDR3 loop spans 14 amino acids. With V trimmed by 7 bases and J by 3 bases, 4 bases remained unmatched. The CDR3 sequence: CASGTGGADTEAFF. The CDR3 DNA reads as TGCGCCAGCGGGACAGGGGGCGCGGACACTGAAGCTTTCTTT.

The chain joins TRBV19 to TRBJ2-5; 10 positions agree with TRBD2. Germline CDR1 and CDR2: LNHDA and SQIVND (reference sequence). The CDR3 is made up of 13 amino acids. Trimming cost V 4 bases and J 9 bases; bases outside gene matches: 5. This CDR3 reads CASSKAGGLSQYF. CDR3 DNA: TGTGCCAGTAGTAAAGCGGGGGGGCTTTCCCAGTACTTC.